A selection of T cell receptor beta chains follows, all from one sample in a study of blood T cells in healthy people across ages. TCRdb called the 5' RACE reads again in MiXCR, with one record for every CDR3 protein. The sample includes 1.5 million to 2 million distinct CDR3 sequences, 30% to 35% of them seen just once. The sequenced sample was blood. Receptors were obtained from a woman in her thirties in good health. The CDR3 runs from the conserved cysteine through the conserved F or W. Each record gives: J gene, V gene, D gene, CDR3 protein. The D gene is left open where the match is weak.

J: TRBJ2-7; V: TRBV20-1; D: TRBD1; CDR3: CSALGQVYEQYF
J: TRBJ2-3; V: TRBV9; D: -; CDR3: CASTQSMGPTDTQYF
J: TRBJ1-5; V: TRBV28; D: -; CDR3: CAGRVQEYSNQPQHF
J: TRBJ2-2; V: TRBV12-3/TRBV12-4; D: TRBD2; CDR3: CASSFPREGTGELFF
J: TRBJ2-3; V: TRBV29-1; D: TRBD2; CDR3: CSVVRGGISDTQYF
J: TRBJ2-1; V: TRBV20-1; D: -; CDR3: CSAREKRSLEQFF
J: TRBJ2-7; V: TRBV28; D: TRBD1; CDR3: CASSLRVWTGDYEQYF
J: TRBJ2-5; V: TRBV4-2; D: TRBD2; CDR3: CASSQDTGGTSGKETQYF
J: TRBJ2-1; V: TRBV10-3; D: -; CDR3: CAISESGAFNEQFF
J: TRBJ1-2; V: TRBV7-2; D: -; CDR3: CASRERPPLDYGYTF
J: TRBJ2-7; V: TRBV24-1; D: -; CDR3: CATSDRSAGSYEQYF
J: TRBJ1-2; V: TRBV9; D: -; CDR3: CASSARGGNYGYTF
J: TRBJ2-7; V: TRBV7-2; D: TRBD2; CDR3: CASSLASAGRDEQYF
J: TRBJ1-6; V: TRBV3-1; D: -; CDR3: CASSQGGAGGNSPLHF
J: -; V: TRBV29-1; D: TRBD2; CDR3: CSGVLAGGYQETQFF
J: TRBJ2-1; V: TRBV28; D: -; CDR3: CASSLRGRHNEQFF
J: TRBJ1-1; V: TRBV7-9; D: -; CDR3: CASSPSTGYSAEAFF
J: TRBJ1-2; V: TRBV5-6; D: -; CDR3: CASSLARTWNYGYTF
J: TRBJ2-5; V: TRBV6-5; D: -; CDR3: CASWGGETQYF
J: TRBJ1-2; V: TRBV27; D: -; CDR3: CTSSSRTGPYGYTF
J: TRBJ2-3; V: TRBV4-1; D: TRBD2; CDR3: CASSQDLPSGASIVTQYF
J: TRBJ2-2; V: TRBV11-2; D: -; CDR3: CASSFLQGTGELFF
J: TRBJ1-4; V: TRBV3-1; D: TRBD1; CDR3: CASSQSGTGFEKLFF
J: TRBJ2-3; V: TRBV9; D: TRBD2; CDR3: CASSGGGPRAFGDTQYF
J: TRBJ1-2; V: TRBV7-9; D: TRBD1; CDR3: CASSQQAGTGGYGYTF
J: TRBJ2-3; V: TRBV4-1; D: TRBD2; CDR3: CASSRSGTTVRTDTQYF
J: TRBJ2-7; V: TRBV20-1; D: TRBD2; CDR3: CSARTKGAGLIYEQYF
J: TRBJ2-7; V: TRBV20-1; D: -; CDR3: CSARKEIEGEQYF
J: TRBJ1-1; V: TRBV12-3/TRBV12-4; D: TRBD1; CDR3: CASSWGQGKFTEAFF
J: TRBJ2-7; V: TRBV15; D: -; CDR3: CATSREACGVVREQYF
J: TRBJ2-3; V: TRBV7-6; D: -; CDR3: CASSSTGTYTDTQYF
J: TRBJ1-2; V: TRBV12-3/TRBV12-4; D: -; CDR3: CASSLLGGSYGYTF